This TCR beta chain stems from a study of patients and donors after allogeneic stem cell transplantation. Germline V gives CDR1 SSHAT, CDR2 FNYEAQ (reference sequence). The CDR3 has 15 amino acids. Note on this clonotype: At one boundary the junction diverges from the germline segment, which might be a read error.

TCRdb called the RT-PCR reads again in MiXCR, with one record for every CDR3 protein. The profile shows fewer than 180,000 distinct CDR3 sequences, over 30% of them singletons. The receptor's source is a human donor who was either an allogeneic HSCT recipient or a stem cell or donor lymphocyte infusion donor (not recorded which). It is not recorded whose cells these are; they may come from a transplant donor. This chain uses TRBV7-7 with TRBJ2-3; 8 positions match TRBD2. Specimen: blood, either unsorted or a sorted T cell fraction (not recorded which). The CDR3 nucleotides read TGTGCTAGCAGCCTAGGGACTAGAGCATCCGATACGCAGTATTTT. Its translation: CASSLGTRASDTQYF.